The clone carrying this T cell receptor beta chain was seen only a few times. This specimen belongs to a study of human T cells and chemical hapten exposure. Treatment denoted: therapeutic diphenylcyclopropenone sensitization with weekly scalp DPC. Germline assignment: CDR1 SGHKS and CDR2 YYEKEE (reference sequence). This CDR3 comprises 14 residues. The germline V and J ends were trimmed by 0 bases and 4 bases, with 10 bases remaining between them. Unique molecular identifiers were attached to individual cDNA molecules during library preparation. Each CDR3 protein gets one entry after TCRdb re-called the reads with MiXCR. The sample shows approximately 3,800 distinct CDR3 sequences, about 50% of them seen only once.

The chain combines TRBV5-5 with TRBJ1-2; a possible D gene is TRBD1 (6 bases). The material was whole blood, obtained before DPC sensitization or 2, 6, or about 24 weeks after (not recorded which). The receptor comes from an adult with alopecia areata. Some clones in this sample may be carry-over from other donors' samples. This table probably holds off-target reads from a library built for another chain. Here the CDR3 reads CASSLERDTYGYTF. DNA of the CDR3: TGTGCCAGCAGCTTGGAACGGGACACCTATGGCTACACCTTC.